The entry below gives a single T cell receptor beta chain sequence along with its context. In the authors' workflow: The assay estimated nucleated cells by amplifying reference gene primers. Repertoires were generated with immunoSEQ multiplex PCR, while TCRdb's copy carries only in-frame clones and drops some. V and J calls and clone size are as listed in that table; D and trimming were resolved from the DNA. Among tens of thousands of clones, about four fifths were seen once, and the ten largest hold 28%. These data belong to a study of blood T cell repertoires in COVID-19. About the study: Samples taken during acute and convalescent COVID-19 were collected in the United States, Italy and Spain.

J gave up 3 bases and V 4 bases, and 5 bases lay outside the gene matches. The germline gives CDR1 MGHRA, CDR2 YSYEKL. CDR3 size: 14 residues. The TCR sequence derives from a human donor in a cohort sampled during active COVID-19. The sample consisted of peripheral blood. This chain uses TRBV4-1 with TRBJ2-5, with 7 nucleotides matching TRBD1. Written as DNA, the CDR3 is TGCGCCAGCAGCCCGGGACAGATAAAAGAGACCCAGTACTTC. Its protein product is CASSPGQIKETQYF.